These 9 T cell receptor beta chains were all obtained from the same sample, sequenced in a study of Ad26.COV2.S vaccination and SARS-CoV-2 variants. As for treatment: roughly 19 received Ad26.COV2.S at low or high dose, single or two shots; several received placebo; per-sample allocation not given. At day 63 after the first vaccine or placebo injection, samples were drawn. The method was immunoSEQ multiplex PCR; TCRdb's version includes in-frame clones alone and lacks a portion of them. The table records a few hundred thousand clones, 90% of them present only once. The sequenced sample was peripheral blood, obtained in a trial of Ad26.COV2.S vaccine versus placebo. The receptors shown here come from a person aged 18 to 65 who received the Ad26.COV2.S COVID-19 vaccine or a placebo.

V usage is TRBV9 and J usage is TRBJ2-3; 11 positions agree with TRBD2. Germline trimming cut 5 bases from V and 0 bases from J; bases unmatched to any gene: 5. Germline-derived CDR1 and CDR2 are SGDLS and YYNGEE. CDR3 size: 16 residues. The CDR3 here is CASSRTSGSSTDTQYF. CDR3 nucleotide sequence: TGTGCCAGCAGTAGGACTAGCGGGTCGAGCACAGATACGCAGTATTTT.

CDR3 sequence: CASSLAENTGELFF. The CDR3 bases are TGTGCCAGCTCCCTAGCGGAGAACACCGGGGAGCTGTTTTTT. This sequence joins TRBV18 and TRBJ2-2; 7 bases align to TRBD2. Germline loops: CDR1 KGHSH, CDR2 LQKENI. There are 14 residues in the CDR3. With V trimmed by 6 bases and J by 1 base, 2 bases remained unmatched.

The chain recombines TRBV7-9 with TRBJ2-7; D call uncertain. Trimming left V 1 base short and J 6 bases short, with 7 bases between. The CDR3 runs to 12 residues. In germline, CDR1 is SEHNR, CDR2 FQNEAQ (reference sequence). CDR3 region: CASSLGTPEQYF. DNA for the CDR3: TGTGCCAGCAGCTTAGGGACGCCCGAGCAGTACTTC.

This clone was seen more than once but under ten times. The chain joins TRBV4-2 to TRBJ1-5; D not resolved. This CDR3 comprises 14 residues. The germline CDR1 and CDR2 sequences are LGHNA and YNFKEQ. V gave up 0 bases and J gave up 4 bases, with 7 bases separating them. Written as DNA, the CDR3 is TGTGCCAGCAGCCAAGATGCCGGGAATCAGCCCCAGCATTTT. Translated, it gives CASSQDAGNQPQHF.

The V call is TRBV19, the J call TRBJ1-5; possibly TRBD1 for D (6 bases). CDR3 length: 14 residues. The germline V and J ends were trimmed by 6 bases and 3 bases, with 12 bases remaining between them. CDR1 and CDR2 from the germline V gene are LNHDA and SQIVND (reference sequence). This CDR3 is CASRAGQNNQPQHF. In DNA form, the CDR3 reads TGTGCCAGTAGGGCCGGACAGAACAATCAGCCCCAGCATTTT.

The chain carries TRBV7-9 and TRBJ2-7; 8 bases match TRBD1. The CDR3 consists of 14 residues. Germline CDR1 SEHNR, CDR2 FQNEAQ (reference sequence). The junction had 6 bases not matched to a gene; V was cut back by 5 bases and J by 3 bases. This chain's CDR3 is CASSAWTGIYEQYF. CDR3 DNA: TGTGCCAGCAGCGCCTGGACAGGGATCTACGAGCAGTACTTC.

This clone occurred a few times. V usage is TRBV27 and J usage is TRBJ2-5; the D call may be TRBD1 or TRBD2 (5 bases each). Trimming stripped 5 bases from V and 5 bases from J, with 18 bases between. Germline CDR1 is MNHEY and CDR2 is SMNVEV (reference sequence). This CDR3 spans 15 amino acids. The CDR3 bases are TGTGCCAGCAGTGGGGGAGCGGCTCGAGGGGAGACCCAGTACTTC. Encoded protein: CASSGGAARGETQYF.

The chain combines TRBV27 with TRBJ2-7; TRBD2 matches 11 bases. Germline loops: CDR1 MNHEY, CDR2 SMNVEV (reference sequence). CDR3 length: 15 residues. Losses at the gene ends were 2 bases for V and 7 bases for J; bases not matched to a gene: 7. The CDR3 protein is CASSLLSGRAREQYF. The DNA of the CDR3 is TGTGCCAGCAGTTTACTTAGCGGGAGGGCCCGGGAGCAGTACTTC.

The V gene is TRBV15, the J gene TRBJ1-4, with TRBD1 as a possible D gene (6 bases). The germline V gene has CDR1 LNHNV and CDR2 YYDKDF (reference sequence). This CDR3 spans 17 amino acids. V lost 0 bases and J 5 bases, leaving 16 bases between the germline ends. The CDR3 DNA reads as TGTGCCACCAGCAGAGACCCCCAGGGGCGTCCCAATGAAAAACTGTTTTTT. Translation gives CATSRDPQGRPNEKLFF.